Each of the 24 T cell receptor beta chains below was sequenced from the same sample in a study of beta chain features in type 1 diabetes. The authors reverse transcribed all of the isolated RNA, so sequencing captured expressed TCRB transcripts. TCRdb's copy holds only in-frame clones and misses some; the assay was immunoSEQ multiplex PCR. The table records under 300,000 clones, about 30% of them present only once. Specimen: central memory CD4+ T cells from blood. The receptors originated from a man aged 30 to 45 in good health.

In its sample, this clone was seen a few times. The chain is built from TRBV28 and TRBJ2-5, with 7 bases matching TRBD2. Germline lookup yields CDR1 MDHEN and CDR2 SYDVKM. Trimming cost V 3 bases and J 3 bases; bases outside gene matches: 4. The CDR3 runs 14 residues. CDR3 bases: TGTGCCAGCAGTTTTGGCGGGACTAAAGAGACCCAGTACTTC. Translating it yields CASSFGGTKETQYF.

The sample holds a few counts of this clone. J is TRBJ2-7 and V is TRBV15, with 8 bases that match TRBD2. The CDR3 sequence is 15 residues long. V gave up 0 bases and J gave up 6 bases; unmatched junction bases: 7. Germline V gene sequence: CDR1 LNHNV, CDR2 YYDKDF (reference sequence). This CDR3 reads CATSREVTSGVEQYF. The CDR3 DNA reads TGTGCCACCAGCAGAGAAGTTACTAGCGGAGTCGAGCAGTACTTC.

The chain combines TRBV18 with TRBJ1-1; 9 nucleotides align to TRBD1. After removal of 5 bases from V and 4 bases from J, the junction contained 5 bases not matched to a gene. CDR1 and CDR2 (germline): KGHSH, LQKENI. This CDR3 is built from 14 residues. CDR3 sequence reads: CASSSGTGSTEAFF. The CDR3 bases are TGTGCCAGCTCATCCGGGACAGGGAGCACTGAAGCTTTCTTT.

V is TRBV18 and J is TRBJ1-2; 7 bases agree with TRBD1. This CDR3 spans 15 amino acids. Per the germline V gene, CDR1 is KGHSH and CDR2 is LQKENI. V lost 2 bases and J lost 2; bases outside the gene matches: 5. The CDR3 coding sequence is TGTGCCAGCTCACCAAACAGGGGCTTGAACTATGGCTACACCTTC. Encoded protein: CASSPNRGLNYGYTF.

This clone has a handful of counts. The chain links TRBV18 to TRBJ2-7; 7 bases align to TRBD1. The CDR3 runs 16 residues. Germline-derived CDR1 and CDR2 are KGHSH and LQKENI. Trimming at V came to 0 bases and at J to 3 bases, leaving 8 bases not matched to a gene. The CDR3 protein is CASSPPTGDPIYEQYF. For the CDR3, the DNA is TGTGCCAGCTCACCACCCACAGGGGATCCGATCTACGAGCAGTACTTC.

This clone has a count of ten or more. The CDR3 here is CASSLRTGETQYF. CDR3 sequence (DNA): TGTGCCAGCAGTCTAAGGACCGGAGAGACCCAGTACTTC. The chain is built from TRBV6-1 and TRBJ2-5; D unresolved. The germline V gene has CDR1 MNHNS and CDR2 SASEGT. V lost 5 bases and J 4 bases, leaving 11 bases between the germline ends. The CDR3 contains 13 residues.

V and J are TRBV5-1 and TRBJ1-1; D remains ambiguous. Trimming stripped 4 bases from V and 0 bases from J, with 7 bases between. The germline V gene encodes CDR1 SGHRS and CDR2 YFSETQ. The CDR3 runs to 13 residues. CDR3 sequence reads: CASSTVMNTEAFF. The CDR3 coding sequence is TGCGCCAGCAGCACAGTTATGAACACTGAAGCTTTCTTT.

The chain couples TRBV2 to TRBJ2-5; perhaps TRBD2 as D (7 bases). Germline V gene sequence: CDR1 SNHLY, CDR2 FYNNEI. Trimming cost V 5 bases and J 2 bases, with 15 bases left between them. The CDR3 runs to 15 residues. The CDR3 loop reads CASSQAGAPQETQYF. The DNA of the CDR3 is TGTGCCAGCAGTCAGGCGGGGGCCCCACAAGAGACCCAGTACTTC.

About this clone: Germline is not matched at one junction end, which may reflect a read error. The chain recombines TRBV30 with TRBJ1-2; 8 nucleotides agree with TRBD1. Per germline, CDR1 GTSNPN and CDR2 SVGIG (reference sequence). The CDR3 consists of 17 residues. This CDR3 is CAWSVPGQALPLYGSTF. For the CDR3, the DNA is TGTGCCTGGAGTGTACCGGGACAGGCGCTCCCTTTATATGGCTCCACCTTC.

The chain is built from TRBV10-3 and TRBJ2-2; TRBD2 aligns across 10 bases. J was trimmed by 7 bases and V by 6 bases; bases with no gene match: 5. The germline gives CDR1 ENHRY, CDR2 SYGVKD. The CDR3 extends over 14 amino acids. The CDR3 coding sequence is TGTGCCATCAGGGGGCTAGCGGGAGACGGGGAGCTGTTTTTT. Amino acids: CAIRGLAGDGELFF.

The gene calls are TRBV2 and TRBJ1-5, with D possibly matching TRBD1 (6 bases). Trimming pared 6 bases from V and 7 bases from J, leaving 22 bases between. The germline V gene encodes CDR1 SNHLY and CDR2 FYNNEI. The CDR3 covers 16 residues. The chain's CDR3 is CASSPVGQSSMQPQHF. CDR3 DNA sequence: TGTGCCAGCAGCCCCGTCGGACAGTCGTCAATGCAGCCCCAGCATTTT.

The rearrangement joins TRBV6-6 to TRBJ2-2; D could derive from TRBD1 or TRBD2 (5 bases each). The V end lost 6 bases, the J end lost 0 bases, and 5 bases lay between the germline ends. Germline V lookup: CDR1 MNHNY, CDR2 SVGAGI (reference sequence). The CDR3 extends over 13 amino acids. CDR3 in DNA: TGTGCCAGCAGGGGGGCGAACACCGGGGAGCTGTTTTTT. It codes for CASRGANTGELFF.

The V and J genes are TRBV13 and TRBJ2-3; D is possibly TRBD1 (5 bases). V shed 3 bases and J shed 9 bases, with 16 bases lying between them. Looked up from germline, CDR1 is PRHDT and CDR2 is FYEKMQ (reference sequence). The CDR3 totals 14 residues. This CDR3 reads CASSFLDTHGTQYF. CDR3 coding DNA: TGTGCCAGCAGCTTCCTGGACACTCATGGAACGCAGTATTTT.

This clone was seen a few times. This chain uses TRBV29-1 with TRBJ2-5; TRBD2 aligns across 7 bases. The V gene's germline CDR1 is SQVTM and CDR2 ANQGSEA. The CDR3 runs 12 residues. V gave up 7 bases and J gave up 2 bases; unmatched junction bases: 4. CDR3 sequence: CSGGTTQETQYF. The DNA of the CDR3 is TGCAGCGGCGGGACTACGCAAGAGACCCAGTACTTC. The full variable domain, with the rest looked up from reference TRBV29-1 and TRBJ2-5, is SAVISQKPSRDICQRGTSLTIQCQVDSQVTMMFWYRQQPGQSLTLIATANQGSEATYESGFVIDKFPISRPNLTFSTLTVSNMSPEDSSIYLCSGGTTQETQYFGPGTRLLVL.

This clone was seen more than once but under ten times. This chain links TRBV28 with TRBJ2-7; D may be TRBD1 (6 bases). Germline-derived CDR1 and CDR2 are MDHEN and SYDVKM. The CDR3 length is 16 residues. V was pared by 7 bases and J by 0 bases, with 19 bases between. In DNA form, the CDR3 reads TGTGCCAGCACCTCCTCCCGGGACAACCTCTCCTACGAGCAGTACTTC. Protein sequence: CASTSSRDNLSYEQYF. The full variable domain, in which reference TRBV28 and TRBJ2-7 provide the parts outside the CDR3, is DVKVTQSSRYLVKRTGEKVFLECVQDMDHENMFWYRQDPGLGLRLIYFSYDVKMKEKGDIPEGYSVSREKKERFSLILESASTNQTSMYLCASTSSRDNLSYEQYFGPGTRLTVT.

CDR3 nucleotides: TGTGCCAGCAGCGTTAGCGGGGGACGCACAGATACGCAGTATTTT. This translates into CASSVSGGRTDTQYF. The rearrangement joins TRBV9 to TRBJ2-3; 9 bases map to TRBD2. The junction had 2 bases not matched to a gene; V was cut back by 2 bases and J by 1 base. This CDR3 is built from 15 residues. CDR1 and CDR2 from the germline V gene are SGDLS and YYNGEE.

The gene calls are TRBV30 and TRBJ1-3; D unresolved. The germline V gene has CDR1 GTSNPN and CDR2 SVGIG (reference sequence). This CDR3 has 12 residues. V lost 5 bases to trimming and J lost 4 bases, with 9 bases between them. The CDR3 loop reads CAWDLAGNTIYF. Written as DNA, the CDR3 is TGTGCCTGGGACTTGGCCGGAAACACCATATATTTT.

The J gene is TRBJ1-2, the V gene TRBV2; D is possibly TRBD1 (6 bases). The V gene lost 3 bases and the J gene lost 4 bases, with 15 bases spanning the gap. This CDR3 has 15 amino acids. Germline assignment: CDR1 SNHLY and CDR2 FYNNEI. CDR3 sequence: CASSDLVRGGYGYTF. The CDR3 nucleotides are TGTGCCAGCAGTGACTTAGTCAGAGGGGGCTATGGCTACACCTTC.

V and J are TRBV9 and TRBJ2-4; TRBD2 agrees at 11 bases. From germline, CDR1 is SGDLS and CDR2 YYNGEE. Losses at the gene ends were 0 bases for V and 3 bases for J; bases not matched to a gene: 8. The CDR3 loop spans 18 amino acids. The CDR3 reads CASSVGLAGGVGKNIQYF. CDR3 nucleotide sequence: TGTGCCAGCAGCGTAGGGCTAGCGGGAGGAGTGGGCAAAAACATTCAGTACTTC.

This clone was found many times. The rearrangement uses TRBV27 and TRBJ2-1; D is unresolved. V lost 5 bases and J 4 bases, leaving 18 bases between the germline ends. This CDR3 is 16 amino acids long. Per germline, CDR1 MNHEY and CDR2 SMNVEV (reference sequence). The CDR3 nucleotides read TGTGCCAGCAGTCGAGATAGACCAGGCCGTTACAATGAGCAGTTCTTC. This sequence encodes CASSRDRPGRYNEQFF.

There are many counts of this clone. CDR3 DNA: TGTGCCTGGAGTCCCCTGGGACAGGCGAACACCGGGGAGCTGTTTTTT. This translates into CAWSPLGQANTGELFF. The chain carries TRBV30 and TRBJ2-2, with 8 bases that match TRBD1. CDR1 is GTSNPN and CDR2 is SVGIG in the germline V gene (reference sequence). The CDR3 covers 16 residues. With 2 bases clipped from V and 0 bases from J, the junction kept 5 bases outside the gene matches.

This clone was recorded many times. The V call is TRBV7-2, the J call TRBJ2-1; 11 positions match TRBD2. V lost 4 bases and J lost 9; bases outside the gene matches: 11. This CDR3 region has 16 residues. Looked up from germline, CDR1 is SGHTA and CDR2 is FQGNSA. CDR3 region: CASSSVAGGPLGEQFF. In nucleotides, the CDR3 is TGTGCCAGCAGCTCAGTAGCGGGAGGGCCTCTAGGTGAGCAGTTCTTC.

The V call is TRBV30, the J call TRBJ1-5; tentative D call: TRBD1 (5 bases). V shed 1 base and J shed 2 bases, with 15 bases lying between them. The germline CDR1 and CDR2 sequences are GTSNPN and SVGIG (reference sequence). The CDR3 is made up of 16 amino acids. The CDR3 nucleotides are TGTGCCTGGAGTGGGGGCCCGCCTGGAGGCAATCAGCCCCAGCATTTT. Amino acids: CAWSGGPPGGNQPQHF. Full variable domain (rest looked up from reference TRBV30 and TRBJ1-5): SQTIHQWPATLVQPVGSPLSLECTVEGTSNPNLYWYRQAAGRGLQLLFYSVGIGQISSEVPQNLSASRPQDRQFILSSKKLLLSDSGFYLCAWSGGPPGGNQPQHFGDGTRLSIL.

The rearrangement uses TRBV19 and TRBJ2-1; TRBD2 matches 10 bases. The CDR3 spans 16 residues. Looked up from germline, CDR1 is LNHDA and CDR2 is SQIVND (reference sequence). Trimming at V came to 4 bases and at J to 3 bases, leaving 6 bases not matched to a gene. CDR3 in amino acids: CASSRSSGGIYNEQFF. CDR3 DNA: TGTGCCAGTAGTAGGTCTAGCGGGGGAATCTACAATGAGCAGTTCTTC.